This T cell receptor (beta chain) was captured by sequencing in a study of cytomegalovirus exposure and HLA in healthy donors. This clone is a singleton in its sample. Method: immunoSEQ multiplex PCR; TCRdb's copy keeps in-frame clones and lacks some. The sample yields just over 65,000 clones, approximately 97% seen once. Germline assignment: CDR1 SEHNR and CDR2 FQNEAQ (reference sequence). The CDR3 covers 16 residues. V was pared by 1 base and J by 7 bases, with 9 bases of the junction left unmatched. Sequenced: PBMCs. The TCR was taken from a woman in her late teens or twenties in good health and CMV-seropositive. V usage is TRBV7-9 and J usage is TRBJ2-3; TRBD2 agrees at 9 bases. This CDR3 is CASSLGPSGKLNTQYF. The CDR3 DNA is TGTGCCAGCAGCTTAGGTCCTAGCGGGAAACTAAATACGCAGTATTTT. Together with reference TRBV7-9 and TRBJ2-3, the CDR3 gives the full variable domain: DTGVSQNPRHKITKRGQNVTFRCDPISEHNRLYWYRQTLGQGPEFLTYFQNEAQLEKSRLLSDRFSAERPKGSFSTLEIQRTEQGDSAMYLCASSLGPSGKLNTQYFGPGTRLTVL.